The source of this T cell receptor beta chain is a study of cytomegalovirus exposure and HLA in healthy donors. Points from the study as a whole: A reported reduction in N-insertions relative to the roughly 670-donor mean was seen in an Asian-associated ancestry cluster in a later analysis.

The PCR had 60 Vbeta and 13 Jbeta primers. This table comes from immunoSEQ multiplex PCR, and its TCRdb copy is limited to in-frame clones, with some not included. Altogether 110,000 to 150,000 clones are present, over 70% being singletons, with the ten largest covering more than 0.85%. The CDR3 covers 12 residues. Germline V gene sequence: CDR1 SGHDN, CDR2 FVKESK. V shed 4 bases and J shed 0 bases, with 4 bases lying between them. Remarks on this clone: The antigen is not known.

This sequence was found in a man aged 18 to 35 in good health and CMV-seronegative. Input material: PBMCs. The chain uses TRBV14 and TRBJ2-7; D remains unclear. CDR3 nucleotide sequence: TGTGCCAGCAGCCCCAGCTCCTACGAGCAGTACTTC. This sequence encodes CASSPSSYEQYF.